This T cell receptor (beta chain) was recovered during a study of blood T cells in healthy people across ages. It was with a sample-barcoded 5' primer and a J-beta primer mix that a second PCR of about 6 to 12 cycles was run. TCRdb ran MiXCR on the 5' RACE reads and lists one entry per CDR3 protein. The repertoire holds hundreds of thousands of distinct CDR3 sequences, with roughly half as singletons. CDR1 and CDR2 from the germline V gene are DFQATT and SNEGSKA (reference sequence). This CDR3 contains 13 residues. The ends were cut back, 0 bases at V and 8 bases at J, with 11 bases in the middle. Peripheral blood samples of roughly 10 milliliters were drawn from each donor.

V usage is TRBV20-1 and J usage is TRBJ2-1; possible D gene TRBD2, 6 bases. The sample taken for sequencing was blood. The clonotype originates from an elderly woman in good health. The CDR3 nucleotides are TGCAGTGCTAGAGATACGGGCGGGGATGAGCAGTTCTTC. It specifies CSARDTGGDEQFF.